One and the same sample provided the 3 T cell receptor beta chains below, sequenced in a study of T cell changes during pregnancy in multiple sclerosis. Repertoires were generated with immunoSEQ multiplex PCR, while TCRdb's copy carries only in-frame clones and drops some. The sample contains tens of thousands of clones, 92% of which appear only once. This sample comprised peripheral blood, obtained in the third trimester of pregnancy. All receptors derive from a female donor in good health, enrolled as a control in a pregnancy study.

This sequence joins TRBV7-9 and TRBJ2-7; tentative D call: TRBD1 (6 bases). V gave up 5 bases and J gave up 4 bases, with 12 bases separating them. The CDR3 covers 13 residues. Germline CDR1 is SEHNR and CDR2 is FQNEAQ (reference sequence). The CDR3 is CASSARGGYEQYF. The CDR3 DNA follows: TGTGCCAGCAGCGCGCGAGGGGGATACGAGCAGTACTTC.

The rearrangement uses TRBV11-3 and TRBJ2-7, with 8 nucleotides matching TRBD2. There are 13 residues in the CDR3. J gave up 6 bases and V 3 bases, and 4 bases lay outside the gene matches. Per germline, CDR1 SGHNT and CDR2 YENEEA. The CDR3 region has the DNA TGTGCCAGCAGCTTTAGCGGGGCTCTCGAGCAGTACTTC. It encodes CASSFSGALEQYF.

The chain is built from TRBV6-4 and TRBJ2-1; D might be TRBD1 (6 bases). Trimming pared 2 bases from V and 5 bases from J, leaving 7 bases between. Germline V CDR1 and CDR2: MRHNA, SNTAGT. There are 13 residues in the CDR3. CDR3 region: CASSDGTNNEQFF. The CDR3 nucleotides are TGTGCCAGCAGTGACGGGACAAACAATGAGCAGTTCTTC.